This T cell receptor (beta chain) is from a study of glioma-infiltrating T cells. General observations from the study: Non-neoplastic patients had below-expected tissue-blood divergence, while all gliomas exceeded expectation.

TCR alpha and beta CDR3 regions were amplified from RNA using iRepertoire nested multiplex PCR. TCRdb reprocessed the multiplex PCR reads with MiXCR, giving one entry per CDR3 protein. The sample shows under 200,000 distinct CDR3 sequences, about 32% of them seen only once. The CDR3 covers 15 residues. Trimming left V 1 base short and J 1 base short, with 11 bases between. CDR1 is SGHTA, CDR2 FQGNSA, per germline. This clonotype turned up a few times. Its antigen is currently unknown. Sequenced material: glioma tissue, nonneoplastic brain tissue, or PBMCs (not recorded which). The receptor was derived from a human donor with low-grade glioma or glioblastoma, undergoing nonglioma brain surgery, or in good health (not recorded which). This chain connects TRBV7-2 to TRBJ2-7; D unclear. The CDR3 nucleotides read TGTGCCAGCAGCTTAGGGCAGTCGCCTTCCTACGAGCAGTACTTC. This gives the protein CASSLGQSPSYEQYF. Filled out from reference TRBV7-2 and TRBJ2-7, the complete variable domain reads GAGVSQSPSNKVTEKGKDVELRCDPISGHTALYWYRQSLGQGLEFLIYFQGNSAPDKSGLPSDRFSAERTGGSVSTLTIQRTQQEDSAVYLCASSLGQSPSYEQYFGPGTRLTVT.